This is a list of T cell receptor beta chains from one sample in a study of T cells after yellow fever vaccination. A single record per CDR3 protein comes from TCRdb applying MiXCR to the 5' RACE reads. This sample yields approximately 85,000 distinct CDR3 sequences, of which less than 15% are seen a single time; about 26% belongs to the top ten. The sample in question was CD8+ T cells not binding an NS4B(214-222) dextramer, sorted from PBMCs, obtained around 3 weeks after the first yellow fever vaccination. The receptor source for this set is a man younger than 30 who received the YFV17D yellow fever vaccine. Each CDR3 is given with its conserved first and last residue. D genes are given only for firm matches. Clone size appears in some rows only: once, few, many, or a class for an expanded clone.

d_gene	abundance	v_gene	j_gene	CDR3nt	CDR3aa
.	few	TRBV7-9	TRBJ1-1	TGTGCCAGCAGCTTATTAGGGGGCACTGAAGCTTTCTTT	CASSLLGGTEAFF
TRBD1	.	TRBV4-3	TRBJ2-2	TGCGCCAGCAGCCAAGATCTGGACAGGGAGGTGACCGGGGAGCTGTTCTTT	CASSQDLDREVTGELFF
TRBD2	.	TRBV5-1	TRBJ2-1	TGCGCCAGCAGCTTCGGACTAGCGGGGTCAGGGTACAATGAGCAGTTCTTC	CASSFGLAGSGYNEQFF
.	.	TRBV4-2	TRBJ2-3	TGTGCCAGCAGCCAAGGCAAGGGGCTAGGCACAGATACGCAGTATTTT	CASSQGKGLGTDTQYF
.	.	TRBV12-3/TRBV12-4	TRBJ2-7	TGTGCCAAGAGTTTAAAGACACCCTACGAGCAGTACTTC	CAKSLKTPYEQYF
TRBD1	.	TRBV7-2	TRBJ1-1	TGTGCCAGCGTCTTAGGGTCAGGGGGCACTGAAGCTTTCTTT	CASVLGSGGTEAFF
TRBD2	few	TRBV9	TRBJ2-2	TGTGCCAGCAGCCTGAGCGGGGGGGCGGTCGGGGAGCTGTTTTTT	CASSLSGGAVGELFF
.	.	TRBV5-1	TRBJ1-2	TGCGCCAGCAGCTTGGACACAGGGCCGTTAGCTTACTATGGCTACACCTTC	CASSLDTGPLAYYGYTF
.	.	TRBV3-1	TRBJ1-1	TGTGCCAGCAGCCCCTTACAGGGTTTCACTGAAGCTTTCTTT	CASSPLQGFTEAFF
.	.	TRBV15	TRBJ1-1	TGTGCCACCAGCAGAGTCCGTTGGGGGGAGACTGAAGCTTTCTTT	CATSRVRWGETEAFF
.	.	TRBV20-1	TRBJ1-1	TGCAGTGCTAGAAAGGGGCTGAACACTGAAGCTTTCTTT	CSARKGLNTEAFF
.	many	TRBV15	TRBJ2-7	TGTGCCACCAGCAGACGAGGGCGAAGCTCCTACGAGCAGTACTTC	CATSRRGRSSYEQYF
.	many	TRBV6-1	TRBJ1-1	TGTGCCAGCAGCCGGCCAGGGGACACTGAAGCTTTCTTT	CASSRPGDTEAFF
.	.	TRBV7-9	TRBJ2-3	TGTGCCAGCAGCTTAGGAACCGTCCCATCAGATACGCAGTATTTT	CASSLGTVPSDTQYF
.	few	TRBV3-1	TRBJ2-1	TGTGCCAGCAGCCACAATTGGGGGAAGAGCTCCTACAATGAGCAGTTCTTC	CASSHNWGKSSYNEQFF
.	.	TRBV7-2	TRBJ2-7	TGTGCCAGCAGCTTTTATAGCTCCTACGAGCAGTACTTC	CASSFYSSYEQYF